This TCR beta chain was sequenced during a study of vaccination and CD4 T cells after COVID-19. Study-wide background: The convalescents were made up of six males and four females, two of whom were Hispanic.

An Oncomine TCR Beta short-read assay was used to sequence the DNA from cultured CD4+ T cells. TCRdb re-derived calls from the PCR reads in MiXCR, one entry per CDR3 protein. The profile shows about 5,500 distinct CDR3 sequences, about 40% of them singletons. Concerning this clonotype: The antigen remains unidentified.

Treatment noted: approximately 11-day PBMC culture with coronavirus spike peptide pools or control peptides (ViraFEST assay). Prior to the COVID-19 pandemic (2011-2018), the unexposed donor's CD4+ T cells were collected. Via ViraFEST, peptide pools expanded antigen-specific T cells before TCR sequencing. Available cell numbers determined whether unexposed-donor CD4+ T cells were probed with SARS-CoV-2 S/N and four cold-coronavirus spikes. This sequence was found in a human donor in good health. Sequenced material: CD4+ T cells from blood, cultured in vitro.

The chain's CDR3 is CASSLLEENQPQHF. The CDR3 region has the DNA TGTGCCAGCAGCTTATTGGAGGAAAATCAGCCCCAGCATTTT. The chain recombines TRBV11-2 with TRBJ1-5; D remains unclear. Germline CDR1 reads SGHAT; CDR2 reads FQNNGV. Trimming cost V 2 bases and J 4 bases, with 9 bases left between them. CDR3 size: 14 residues. The variable domain in full, completed from reference TRBV11-2 and TRBJ1-5, reads EAGVAQSPRYKIIEKRQSVAFWCNPISGHATLYWYQQILGQGPKLLIQFQNNGVVDDSQLPKDRFSAERLKGVDSTLKIQPAKLEDSAVYLCASSLLEENQPQHFGDGTRLSIL.